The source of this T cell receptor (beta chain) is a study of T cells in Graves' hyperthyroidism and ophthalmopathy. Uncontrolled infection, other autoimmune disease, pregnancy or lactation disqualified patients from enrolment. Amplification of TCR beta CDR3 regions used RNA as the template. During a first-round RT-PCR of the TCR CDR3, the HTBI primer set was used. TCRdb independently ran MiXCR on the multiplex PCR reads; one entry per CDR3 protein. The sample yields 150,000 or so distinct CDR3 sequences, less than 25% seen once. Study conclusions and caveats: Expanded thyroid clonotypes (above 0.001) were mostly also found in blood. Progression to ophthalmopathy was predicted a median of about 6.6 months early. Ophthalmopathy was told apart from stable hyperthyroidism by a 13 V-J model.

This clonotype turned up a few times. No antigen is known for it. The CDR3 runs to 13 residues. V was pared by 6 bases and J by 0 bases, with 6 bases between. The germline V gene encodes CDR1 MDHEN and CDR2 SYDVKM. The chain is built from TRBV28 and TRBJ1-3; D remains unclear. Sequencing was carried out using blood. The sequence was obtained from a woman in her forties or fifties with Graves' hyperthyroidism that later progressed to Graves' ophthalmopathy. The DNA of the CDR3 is TGTGCCAGCAGAAAAAGCTCTGGAAACACCATATATTTT. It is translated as CASRKSSGNTIYF.